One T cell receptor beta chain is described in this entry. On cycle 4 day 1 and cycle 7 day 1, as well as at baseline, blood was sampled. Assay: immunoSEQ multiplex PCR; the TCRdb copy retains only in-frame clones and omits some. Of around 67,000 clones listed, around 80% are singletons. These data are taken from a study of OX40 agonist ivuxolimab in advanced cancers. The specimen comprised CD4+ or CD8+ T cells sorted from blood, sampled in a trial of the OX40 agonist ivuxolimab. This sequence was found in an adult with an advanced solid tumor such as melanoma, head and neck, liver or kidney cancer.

The CDR3 reads CASSADPRRYTEAFF. As DNA, the CDR3 is TGTGCCAGCAGCGCCGACCCCAGGCGGTACACTGAAGCTTTCTTT. This rearrangement joins TRBV9 to TRBJ1-1, with no clear D. The CDR3 has 15 amino acids. The V gene lost 3 bases and the J gene lost 3 bases, with 15 bases spanning the gap. The germline CDR1 and CDR2 sequences are SGDLS and YYNGEE.